The 10 T cell receptor beta chains listed next were all sequenced from one sample in a study of vaccination effects on CD4 cells after COVID-19. The culture ran for 10 to 11 days, and then CD4+ T cells were isolated. Each participant was administered two doses of either the BNT162b2 or the mRNA-1273 vaccine. Repertoires were generated with immunoSEQ multiplex PCR, while TCRdb's copy carries only in-frame clones and drops some. The sample has about 47,000 clones; roughly three quarters are singletons. These TCRs' antigens remain unknown. The material sequenced was CD4+ T cells from PBMCs cultured without peptide, taken after COVID-19 vaccination. Receptors originate from a human donor who received a COVID-19 vaccine.

V is TRBV24-1 and J is TRBJ1-4; 10 nucleotides agree with TRBD1. Germline values: CDR1 KGHDR, CDR2 SFDVKD. The CDR3 has 18 residues. With V trimmed by 4 bases and J by 3 bases, 10 bases remained unmatched. The CDR3 reads CATSDSGTGVRANEKLFF. The CDR3, as DNA: TGTGCCACCAGTGACTCCGGGACAGGGGTCCGGGCTAATGAAAAACTGTTTTTT.

This chain links TRBV7-6 with TRBJ2-3; D uncertain. V was trimmed by 1 base and J by 2 bases, leaving 10 bases between them. This CDR3 is 15 amino acids long. Germline V gene data show CDR1 as SGHVS and CDR2 as FNYEAQ. The CDR3 DNA follows: TGTGCCAGCAGCTTAGGGAATTTCAACACAGATACGCAGTATTTT. Translating gives CASSLGNFNTDTQYF.

The chain employs TRBV19 and TRBJ2-5; 9 nucleotides agree with TRBD1. The V segment lost 4 bases and the J segment 5 bases; nucleotides outside the gene matches: 5. CDR1 is LNHDA, CDR2 SQIVND, per germline (reference sequence). This CDR3 has 14 amino acids. The CDR3 protein is CASSSTGGLETQYF. DNA for the CDR3: TGTGCCAGTAGTAGTACAGGGGGCTTGGAGACCCAGTACTTC.

This clone was picked up one time. This rearrangement joins TRBV7-9 to TRBJ2-4; the match to TRBD2 covers 11 bases. CDR3 size: 14 residues. Germline values: CDR1 SEHNR, CDR2 FQNEAQ (reference sequence). V gave up 4 bases and J gave up 5 bases; unmatched junction bases: 1. CDR3 protein: CASSSGLAENIQYF. The CDR3 DNA is TGTGCCAGCAGCTCGGGACTAGCGGAAAACATTCAGTACTTC.

The chain recombines TRBV5-1 with TRBJ2-1; 7 bases fit TRBD1. V shed 0 bases, J shed 2 bases, and the junction held 2 bases outside the gene matches. CDR1 is SGHRS, CDR2 YFSETQ, per germline. The CDR3 runs 15 residues. The CDR3 region is CASSLVGQAYNEQFF. For the CDR3, the DNA is TGCGCCAGCAGCTTGGTTGGACAGGCCTACAATGAGCAGTTCTTC. Supplemented by reference TRBV5-1 and TRBJ2-1, the full variable domain reads KAGVTQTPRYLIKTRGQQVTLSCSPISGHRSVSWYQQTPGQGLQFLFEYFSETQRNKGNFPGRFSGRQFSNSRSEMNVSTLELGDSALYLCASSLVGQAYNEQFFGPGTRLTVL.

CDR3 region: CASSFSNTEAFF. Written as DNA, the CDR3 is TGTGCCAGCAGCTTTTCGAACACTGAAGCTTTCTTT. The chain carries TRBV7-9 and TRBJ1-1; D call uncertain. The CDR3 runs to 12 residues. The V gene's germline CDR1 is SEHNR and CDR2 FQNEAQ (reference sequence). The germline V and J ends were trimmed by 3 bases and 1 base, with 3 bases remaining between them.

Points on this clone: The junction and the germline gene differ at one end; a read error may be behind it. This chain uses TRBV2 with TRBJ1-2; D gene ambiguous. CDR1 is SNHLY and CDR2 is FYNNEI in the germline V gene. The CDR3 has 13 residues. The CDR3 DNA sequence: TGTGCCAGCAGTGAAGGAGGGAACTATGGCCACACCTTC. It translates to CASSEGGNYGHTF.

The V and J genes are TRBV2 and TRBJ1-2; the match to TRBD1 covers 9 bases. J was trimmed by 7 bases and V by 4 bases; bases with no gene match: 10. Germline V gene sequence: CDR1 SNHLY, CDR2 FYNNEI. This CDR3 spans 15 amino acids. This chain's CDR3 is CASSAGQGFLGGYTF. The CDR3 DNA reads as TGTGCCAGCAGTGCGGGACAGGGTTTTTTGGGTGGCTACACCTTC.

V and J are TRBV6-5 and TRBJ1-1, with a possible D match to TRBD1 (5 bases). CDR3 length: 12 residues. Trimming removed 8 bases at V and 3 bases at J, with 10 bases between. Per the germline V gene, CDR1 is MNHEY and CDR2 is SVGAGI. The CDR3 region is CASRGGYTEAFF. CDR3 DNA: TGTGCCAGCCGCGGGGGGTACACTGAAGCTTTCTTT.

This CDR3 is CAWRQKGNQPQHF. The CDR3 DNA reads as TGTGCCTGGAGACAGAAGGGCAATCAGCCCCAGCATTTT. The chain employs TRBV30 and TRBJ1-5; no clear D. CDR3 length: 13 amino acids. The V and J ends lost 3 bases and 2 bases respectively, with 8 bases between them. Per germline, CDR1 GTSNPN and CDR2 SVGIG (reference sequence).